This entry lists 27 T cell receptor beta chains sequenced from one sample in a study of regulatory T cells in long-lasting Graves disease. Regarding time point: persistent/refractory GD, antithyroid drugs over 5 years with positive TRAb. TCR sequences were obtained from RNA taken from PBMCs. With iRepertoire HTBI primers and Arm-PCR of CDR3 regions, TCR beta libraries were built. MiXCR, applied by TCRdb to the multiplex PCR reads, yields one record per CDR3 protein. The data show under 500,000 distinct CDR3 sequences, about a fifth seen once. This material consisted of peripheral blood mononuclear cells (PBMCs), taken when the disease was refractory, from a patient treated with antithyroid drugs. Every receptor here comes from a female donor with Graves disease.

This clonotype was picked up one time. One end of the junction varies from germline; a read error may be responsible. The V gene is TRBV6-1, the J gene TRBJ2-1; weak D call: TRBD2 (5 bases). The CDR3 is 15 amino acids. Germline loops: CDR1 MNHNS, CDR2 SASEGT. CDR3 nucleotides: TGTGCCAGCAGTCGTGGACTCCCCTCCAACAATGAGCAGTTCTTC. Protein sequence: CASSRGLPSNNEQFF.

This clonotype was counted at least ten times. The chain is built from TRBV20-1 and TRBJ1-1; 7 nucleotides line up with TRBD1. The CDR3 runs 13 residues. V dropped 5 bases and J dropped 4; count of bases not matched to a gene: 7. Germline values: CDR1 DFQATT, CDR2 SNEGSKA (reference sequence). The CDR3 nucleotides read TGCAGTGCTCCCCGACAGGGTAGCACTGAAGCTTTCTTT. This encodes CSAPRQGSTEAFF.

This clonotype has only a few counts. This chain uses TRBV29-1 with TRBJ2-2; D is undetermined. From germline, CDR1 is SQVTM and CDR2 ANQGSEA. This CDR3 spans 12 amino acids. Trimming pared 7 bases from V and 5 bases from J, leaving 11 bases between. The CDR3, as DNA: TGCAGCGCCCAACATGGGACCGGGGAGCTGTTTTTT. This encodes CSAQHGTGELFF.

Ten or more counts support this clonotype. The chain joins TRBV3-1 to TRBJ2-5, with 16 bases fitting TRBD2. The V gene's germline CDR1 is LGHDT and CDR2 YNNKEL (reference sequence). The CDR3 runs 15 residues. V gave up 0 bases and J gave up 13 bases; unmatched junction bases: 5. CDR3 region: CASSQDGTSGRAGYF. In nucleotides, the CDR3 is TGTGCCAGCAGCCAAGATGGGACTAGCGGGAGGGCAGGGTACTTC.

CDR3 in DNA: TGTGCCAGCAGCTCCAAGTTAGCGGCAAGCACAGATACGCAGTATTTT. This codes for CASSSKLAASTDTQYF. The chain recombines TRBV7-9 with TRBJ2-3, with D tentatively TRBD2 (6 bases). The germline V gene has CDR1 SEHNR and CDR2 FQNEAQ (reference sequence). Trimming shortened V by 4 bases and J by 0 bases, and 14 bases separated the two germline ends. CDR3 length: 16 residues.

The chain couples TRBV15 to TRBJ2-2; the D is unclear. Trimming took 0 bases from V and 5 from J, leaving 13 bases between them. The CDR3 spans 16 residues. CDR1 LNHNV and CDR2 YYDKDF come from the germline V gene (reference sequence). CDR3 sequence reads: CATSRDIDRRTGELFF. CDR3 in DNA: TGTGCCACCAGCAGAGATATTGATAGAAGGACCGGGGAGCTGTTTTTT.

This clonotype was found a few times. This rearrangement joins TRBV19 to TRBJ2-7; no definite D call. Germline lookup yields CDR1 LNHDA and CDR2 SQIVND (reference sequence). The CDR3 totals 13 residues. V dropped 4 bases and J dropped 2 bases, with 9 bases sitting between them. CDR3 sequence (DNA): TGTGCCAGTAGTACTATACATCCCTACGAGCAGTACTTC. Protein: CASSTIHPYEQYF.

This clonotype was counted ten times or more. The V call is TRBV6-9, the J call TRBJ2-7, with D perhaps matching TRBD2 (6 bases). This CDR3 contains 14 residues. Germline V gene data show CDR1 as MNHGY and CDR2 as SVAAGI. Trimming stripped 3 bases from V and 2 bases from J, with 11 bases between. The CDR3 spells CASSYGGIAYEQYF. The CDR3 DNA is TGTGCCAGCAGTTACGGAGGGATTGCCTACGAGCAGTACTTC.

The V call is TRBV15, the J call TRBJ2-7, with TRBD2 identical over 12 bases. Germline V lookup: CDR1 LNHNV, CDR2 YYDKDF (reference sequence). With V trimmed by 1 base and J by 3 bases, 4 bases remained unmatched. This CDR3 is built from 16 residues. CDR3 bases: TGTGCCACCAGCAGAGGTGGACTAGCGGGAAACTACGAGCAGTACTTC. This encodes CATSRGGLAGNYEQYF.

A single count supports this clonotype. The rearrangement uses TRBV6-1 and TRBJ2-7; 7 bases are a match to TRBD1. V lost 6 bases, J lost 3 bases, and 17 bases stayed unmatched. CDR1 MNHNS and CDR2 SASEGT come from the germline V gene. CDR3 size: 17 residues. CDR3 nucleotides: TGTGCCAGCAGGAGACCACTCCGACAGGGCCGACGCTACGAGCAGTACTTC. This encodes CASRRPLRQGRRYEQYF.

This clonotype has more than one count but fewer than ten. The V gene is TRBV27, the J gene TRBJ1-6; a possible D gene is TRBD1 (5 bases). The CDR3 has 15 amino acids. Germline V CDR1 and CDR2: MNHEY, SMNVEV (reference sequence). Trimming left V 6 bases short and J 8 bases short, with 17 bases between. This CDR3 reads CASSWGDRPYSPLHF. The DNA for the CDR3 is TGTGCCAGCAGCTGGGGCGACAGACCGTATTCACCCCTCCACTTT.

The J gene is TRBJ1-2, the V gene TRBV19; D is perhaps TRBD1 (5 bases). The CDR3 runs to 16 residues. V was clipped by 1 base and J by 6 bases, with 18 bases between them. Looked up from germline, CDR1 is LNHDA and CDR2 is SQIVND (reference sequence). The CDR3 nucleotides are TGTGCCAGTAGTATAGTGCTCCGGACACCGAAAAATGGCTACACCTTC. Protein: CASSIVLRTPKNGYTF.

The chain is built from TRBV30 and TRBJ1-2; D is uncertain. V was shortened by 4 bases and J by 8 bases, with 17 bases between the two germline ends. The germline V gene has CDR1 GTSNPN and CDR2 SVGIG (reference sequence). The CDR3 loop spans 13 amino acids. The CDR3 DNA is TGTGCCTGGATGGGTGGGTCCAGAGGGGGCTACACCTTC. Amino acid sequence: CAWMGGSRGGYTF. The entire variable domain, with the rest obtained from reference TRBV30 and TRBJ1-2, is as follows: SQTIHQWPATLVQPVGSPLSLECTVEGTSNPNLYWYRQAAGRGLQLLFYSVGIGQISSEVPQNLSASRPQDRQFILSSKKLLLSDSGFYLCAWMGGSRGGYTFGSGTRLTVV.

This clonotype is medium-sized. The chain combines TRBV11-1 with TRBJ2-5; a weak D match, TRBD2 (5 bases). The V gene lost 5 bases and the J gene lost 5 bases, with 18 bases spanning the gap. Germline V gene data show CDR1 as SGHAT and CDR2 as FQDESV (reference sequence). The CDR3 is made up of 15 amino acids. CDR3 sequence (DNA): TGTGCCAGCAGCCCCCATCCGGGAAGCCAGGAGACCCAGTACTTC. It translates to CASSPHPGSQETQYF.

This chain uses TRBV5-6 with TRBJ1-3; D call uncertain. In germline, CDR1 is SGHDT, CDR2 YYEEEE. V lost 1 base to trimming and J lost 3 bases, with 8 bases between them. The CDR3 consists of 14 residues. CDR3 region: CASSLYLGGNTIYF. DNA for the CDR3: TGTGCCAGCAGCTTGTACCTTGGTGGAAACACCATATATTTT.

The CDR3 DNA reads as TGCGCCAGCAGCCCGGGACAGGGCAACCAAGAGACCCAGTACTTC. Its protein is CASSPGQGNQETQYF. This chain links TRBV5-1 with TRBJ2-5, with 9 bases lining up with TRBD1. Trimming at V came to 4 bases and at J to 0 bases, leaving 4 bases not matched to a gene. CDR3 length equals 15 residues. CDR1 is SGHRS, CDR2 YFSETQ, per germline.

The rearrangement links TRBV5-1 to TRBJ2-2, with TRBD2 matching 16 bases. The length of the CDR3 is 18 residues. V was clipped by 4 bases and J by 1 base; unmatched bases: 4. Looked up from germline, CDR1 is SGHRS and CDR2 is YFSETQ. The chain's CDR3 is CASSPGLAGGMNTGELFF. The CDR3 DNA is TGCGCCAGCAGCCCGGGACTAGCGGGAGGGATGAACACCGGGGAGCTGTTTTTT.

The chain has TRBV25-1 and TRBJ1-2; possibly TRBD1 for D (6 bases). Germline lookup yields CDR1 MGHDK and CDR2 SYGVNS. There are 14 residues in the CDR3. V lost 0 bases, J lost 6 bases, and 11 bases lay in between. CDR3 residues: CASSEYRGRDGYTF. The CDR3 coding sequence is TGTGCCAGCAGTGAATACAGGGGCAGAGATGGCTACACCTTC.

This clonotype came up many times. The J gene is TRBJ2-7, the V gene TRBV6-1; D is unclear. Germline lookup yields CDR1 MNHNS and CDR2 SASEGT. Trimming removed 5 bases at V and 6 bases at J, with 11 bases between. CDR3 length: 12 amino acids. This chain's CDR3 is CASSLVDREQYF. In DNA, the CDR3 is TGTGCCAGCAGTCTAGTGGATCGCGAGCAGTACTTC.

Comment on this clonotype: Its ends do not fully match the called genes, so a read error is possible. V and J are TRBV5-5 and TRBJ1-2; no reliable D call. This CDR3 contains 13 residues. CDR1 is SGHKS and CDR2 is YYEKEE in the germline V gene (reference sequence). The CDR3 sequence is CARLSGGDYGYTF. CDR3 DNA sequence: TGCGCCAGACTGAGTGGCGGGGACTATGGCTACACCTTC.

CDR3 sequence (DNA): TGTGCCGGCTGGGACGGCTCCTACGAGCAGTACTTC. Amino acids: CAGWDGSYEQYF. The V and J genes are TRBV10-3 and TRBJ2-7; D is perhaps TRBD1 or TRBD2 (5 bases each). The V end was cut by 11 bases, the J end by 0 bases, with 11 bases between. The CDR3 is made up of 12 amino acids. Germline V gene data show CDR1 as ENHRY and CDR2 as SYGVKD.

This clonotype turned up a few times. The genes are TRBV10-3 and TRBJ2-4; 9 bases line up with TRBD1. V shed 3 bases and J 4 bases; nucleotides not matched to a gene: 7. Germline lookup yields CDR1 ENHRY and CDR2 SYGVKD. CDR3 length: 16 residues. The CDR3 spells CAISDTGTGKKNIQYF. CDR3 nucleotides: TGTGCCATCAGTGATACCGGGACAGGGAAAAAAAACATTCAGTACTTC.

Note on this clonotype: A far larger clone is a single base away, which makes a read error likely. This chain connects TRBV28 to TRBJ2-5; TRBD1 is a possible D gene (6 bases). Germline values: CDR1 MDHEN, CDR2 SYDVKM. Trimming pared 2 bases from V and 5 bases from J, leaving 9 bases between. CDR3 size: 13 residues. The CDR3 nucleotides read TGTGCCAGCAGTTTACTGGGGGCCGAGACCCAGTACTTC. It translates to CASSLLGAETQYF.

The chain has TRBV28 and TRBJ1-2; 9 positions match TRBD1. V lost 5 bases and J lost 2; bases outside the gene matches: 9. The CDR3 loop spans 16 amino acids. The germline V gene encodes CDR1 MDHEN and CDR2 SYDVKM. The CDR3 bases are TGTGCCAGCAGTAGAATGAACAGGGGGCGCAACTATGGCTACACCTTC. It specifies CASSRMNRGRNYGYTF.

A few counts support this clonotype. The rearrangement links TRBV27 to TRBJ1-1; the match to TRBD1 covers 7 bases. V dropped 6 bases and J dropped 1; count of bases not matched to a gene: 8. CDR1 and CDR2 from the germline V gene are MNHEY and SMNVEV (reference sequence). There are 15 residues in the CDR3. In DNA, the CDR3 is TGTGCCAGCAGCACCGGGACAGCTACGAACACTGAAGCTTTCTTT. Protein: CASSTGTATNTEAFF.

The genes are TRBV19 and TRBJ2-2; 9 bases line up with TRBD2. The V and J ends lost 3 bases and 8 bases, in that order; junction bases with no gene match: 13. Looked up from germline, CDR1 is LNHDA and CDR2 is SQIVND (reference sequence). The CDR3 has 17 residues. CDR3 sequence reads: CASSIVFRAGGAGELFF. In DNA, the CDR3 is TGTGCCAGTAGTATCGTGTTCAGAGCGGGAGGAGCTGGGGAGCTGTTTTTT.

V gene TRBV20-1 combines with J gene TRBJ2-7; D is possibly TRBD1 (6 bases). The germline CDR1 and CDR2 sequences are DFQATT and SNEGSKA (reference sequence). The CDR3 runs to 12 residues. Deletions cut 0 bases from V and 4 bases from J, with 7 bases between. CDR3 nucleotides: TGCAGTGCTAGAGAACAGGGATACGAGCAGTACTTC. Translating gives CSAREQGYEQYF.